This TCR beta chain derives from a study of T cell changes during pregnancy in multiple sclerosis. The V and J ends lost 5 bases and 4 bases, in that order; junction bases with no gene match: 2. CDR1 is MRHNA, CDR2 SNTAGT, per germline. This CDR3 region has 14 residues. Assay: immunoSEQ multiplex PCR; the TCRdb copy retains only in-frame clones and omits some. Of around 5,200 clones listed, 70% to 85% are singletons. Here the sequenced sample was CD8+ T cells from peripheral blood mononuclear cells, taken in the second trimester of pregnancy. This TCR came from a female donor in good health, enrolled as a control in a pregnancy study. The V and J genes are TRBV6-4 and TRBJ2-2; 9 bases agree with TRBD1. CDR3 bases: TGTGCCAGCAGTACAGGGGGCAGCACCGGGGAGCTGTTTTTT. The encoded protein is CASSTGGSTGELFF.